The rows below give T cell receptor beta chains drawn from one sample of a study of cytomegalovirus exposure and HLA in healthy donors. TCRdb's table, derived via immunoSEQ multiplex PCR, lists solely in-frame clones and lacks some. Its listing shows 68,000 or so clones. Material: PBMCs. The receptors come from a female donor in good health and CMV-seropositive. Each CDR3 is given with its conserved first and last residue. The D gene is left open where the match is weak. Not every row has a clone size; where given, it reads once, few, many or a size class.

-,TRBJ1-3,-,TRBV30,CASKGGPVGHTIYF,TGTGCCTCCAAGGGAGGCCCCGTTGGACACACCATATATTTT
-,TRBJ2-3,TRBD2,TRBV10-2,CASSAAGGSTDTQYF,TGCGCCAGCAGTGCGGCGGGGGGGAGTACAGATACGCAGTATTTT
-,TRBJ2-7,TRBD2,TRBV13,CASSSGLAGATYEQYF,TGTGCCAGCAGCTCGGGACTAGCGGGCGCTACCTACGAGCAGTACTTC
-,TRBJ1-5,TRBD1,TRBV28,CASSQPQGAGNNQPQHF,TGTGCCAGCAGTCAACCCCAGGGGGCCGGTAACAATCAGCCCCAGCATTTT
-,TRBJ2-7,TRBD2,TRBV4-3,CASSPGFSQRGAYEQYF,TGCGCCAGCAGCCCCGGCTTTTCGCAGCGGGGAGCCTACGAGCAGTACTTC
-,TRBJ2-2,TRBD1,TRBV7-2,CASSLKGTGGNTGELFF,TGTGCCAGCAGCTTAAAGGGGACAGGGGGGAACACCGGGGAGCTGTTTTTT
-,TRBJ2-3,TRBD2,TRBV29-1,CSWGGSTDTQYF,TGCAGCTGGGGAGGGAGCACAGATACGCAGTATTTT
-,TRBJ2-5,-,TRBV2,CASSLQGSSGETQYF,TGTGCCAGCAGTTTACAGGGATCTTCGGGGGAGACCCAGTACTTC
-,TRBJ1-1,-,TRBV29-1,CSGSRDGNTEAFF,TGCAGCGGTTCGCGGGACGGCAACACTGAAGCTTTCTTT
-,TRBJ2-2,-,TRBV6-6,CASSTYNTGELFF,TGTGCCAGCAGCACATATAACACCGGGGAGCTGTTTTTT
-,TRBJ2-3,-,TRBV6-1,CASTTFPPTSDTQYF,TGTGCCAGCACAACATTCCCCCCCACATCGGATACGCAGTATTTT
-,TRBJ1-2,-,TRBV18,CASSPSTGSPNYGYTF,TGTGCCAGCTCACCATCTACAGGGTCTCCTAACTATGGCTACACCTTC
-,TRBJ1-1,-,TRBV6-5,CACARGRGAEAFF,TGTGCCTGCGCCCGTGGACGCGGGGCTGAAGCTTTCTTT
-,TRBJ2-1,TRBD2,TRBV5-1,CASSVASGRSYNEQFF,TGCGCCAGCAGCGTTGCTAGCGGGAGGTCTTACAATGAGCAGTTCTTC
-,TRBJ1-1,-,TRBV29-1,CSVGPTGTEAFF,TGCAGCGTTGGACCGACGGGCACTGAAGCTTTCTTT
-,TRBJ1-2,-,TRBV5-1,CASSLDPKTRGYTF,TGCGCCAGCAGCTTGGACCCGAAGACCAGGGGCTACACCTTC
medium-sized,TRBJ1-1,-,TRBV30,CAGGASVTEAFF,TGTGCCGGTGGGGCTAGTGTCACTGAAGCTTTCTTT
-,TRBJ1-5,-,TRBV6-1,CASSERGQSNQPQHF,TGTGCCAGCAGTGAAAGAGGACAGAGCAATCAGCCCCAGCATTTT
-,TRBJ2-5,TRBD2,TRBV2,CASSEGGGGGAQQETQYF,TGTGCCAGCAGCGAAGGCGGAGGCGGGGGAGCGCAACAAGAGACCCAGTACTTC
-,TRBJ1-1,TRBD1,TRBV7-3,CASSLGTGEAFF,TGTGCCAGCAGCCTGGGGACAGGTGAAGCTTTCTTT
-,TRBJ2-5,-,TRBV9,CASSVSRGETQYF,TGTGCCAGCAGCGTCAGCAGGGGAGAGACCCAGTACTTC
-,TRBJ2-7,-,TRBV7-9,CASSLGGGEQYF,TGTGCCAGCAGCTTAGGAGGAGGGGAGCAGTACTTC
-,TRBJ2-5,-,TRBV13,CASSSSSREQYF,TGTGCCAGCAGCTCCTCCTCCCGGGAGCAGTACTTC
large,TRBJ1-4,TRBD1,TRBV5-4,CASSTNRGLNEKLFF,TGTGCCAGCAGTACCAACAGGGGCCTTAATGAAAAACTGTTTTTT
-,TRBJ2-3,TRBD2,TRBV14,CASSPRWTAGGVDTQYF,TGTGCCAGCAGCCCACGGTGGACAGCGGGAGGTGTAGATACGCAGTATTTT
-,TRBJ2-5,TRBD2,TRBV4-1,CASSQGWAGVRETQYF,TGCGCCAGCAGCCAAGGTTGGGCGGGAGTGCGAGAGACCCAGTACTTC
-,TRBJ2-1,TRBD1,TRBV11-2,CASRLTGYVNEQFF,TGTGCCAGCAGGTTGACAGGGTACGTCAATGAGCAGTTCTTC
-,TRBJ1-1,-,TRBV4-1,CASSPHLGVGTEAFF,TGCGCCAGCAGCCCCCATCTCGGGGTGGGCACTGAAGCTTTCTTT
-,TRBJ2-2,TRBD2,TRBV30,CAWSELAGMNTGELFF,TGTGCCTGGAGTGAGCTAGCGGGGATGAACACCGGGGAGCTGTTTTTT
-,TRBJ1-2,-,TRBV6-1,CASSEANRVNYGYTF,TGTGCCAGCAGTGAAGCGAACAGGGTCAACTATGGCTACACCTTC
-,TRBJ2-1,-,TRBV11-2,CASSSRNEQFF,TGTGCCAGCAGCTCGAGGAATGAGCAGTTCTTC
-,TRBJ1-1,TRBD1,TRBV30,CAWSVPTGASEALF,TGTGCCTGGAGTGTACCCACAGGGGCGTCTGAAGCTCTCTTT
-,TRBJ2-3,-,TRBV30,CAWSLGAAEDTQYF,TGTGCCTGGAGTTTGGGGGCCGCCGAAGATACGCAGTATTTT
-,TRBJ2-2,-,TRBV28,CASSLANPGELFF,TGTGCCAGTTCTCTAGCGAACCCCGGGGAGCTGTTTTTT
-,TRBJ1-4,-,TRBV4-1,CASSQDPGAEKLFF,TGCGCCAGCAGCCAAGATCCAGGCGCAGAAAAACTGTTTTTT
-,TRBJ2-7,-,TRBV6-5,CASSSREGSYEQYF,TGTGCCAGCAGTTCCCGGGAAGGCTCCTACGAGCAGTACTTC
-,TRBJ1-1,-,TRBV5-1,CASSTGQSTEAFF,TGCGCCAGCAGCACCGGACAATCCACTGAAGCTTTCTTT
-,TRBJ1-2,-,TRBV4-3,CASSQDRQLGLYGYTF,TGCGCCAGCAGCCAAGACCGCCAGCTGGGACTCTATGGCTACACCTTC
-,TRBJ1-1,TRBD1,TRBV19,CASSIRTGNTEAFF,TGTGCCAGTAGTATACGGACAGGGAACACTGAAGCTTTCTTT
-,TRBJ2-7,TRBD1,TRBV4-2,CASSLTQTGTGSYEQYF,TGTGCCAGCAGCCTTACTCAGACCGGGACAGGGAGCTACGAGCAGTACTTC